This TCR beta chain appears in the sequencing data of a study of post-analysis software for immune sequencing data (dated by TCRdb to the mid-2010s). The study in broad terms: Recorded disease courses included relapsing-remitting, secondary progressive and progressive-relapsing multiple sclerosis, with some patients lacking subtype annotation. The multiple sclerosis patient repertoires were compared with 11 previously published healthy control repertoires from donors aged roughly 6 to 25 years. A subset of samples was prepared in parallel using single-end sample barcoding, then pooled and co-amplified after Illumina adapter ligation. Here is what the overall study found, with its caveats: The control group was slightly older than the multiple sclerosis patient group. Direct clustering with F measure showed strong co-clustering of samples prepared in the same batch, prompting a batch-effect correction. Compared with controls, multiple sclerosis patients had significantly lower normalized Chao1 diversity, a finding suggesting substantial peripheral T-cell clonal expansion.

To demonstrate the VDJtools post-analysis software, the study profiled TCR beta repertoires from the peripheral blood of about 13 young patients with multiple sclerosis. The multiple sclerosis patients were children and adolescents between roughly 6 and 16 years of age. For this clonotype: Its antigen specificity is not known. The sample holds no much larger clone one base away, and base qualities are not on file.

The library came from PCR. The instrument given in TCRdb is Illumina HiSeq 2500. Unique molecular identifiers were incorporated into TCR beta cDNA libraries to reduce PCR and sequencing biases. Every 1 to 10 million input T cells yielded 500,000 or so cDNA molecules, meaning each molecule approximated one T cell. The patient libraries were prepared and sequenced using the same protocol as the earlier healthy control dataset. Samples belonging to the same batch were prepared together, multiplexed and sequenced on a shared HiSeq lane. The paper's data handling went like this. MIGEC was used to process the raw barcoded reads, and molecular identifier groups with only a single read were discarded before consensus assembly and CDR3 extraction. Clonotype tables were post-analysed with VDJtools, normalizing diversity by down-sampling all datasets to the smallest sample size. In repertoire overlap clustering, CDR3 amino acid sequences, but not nucleotide sequences, were matched to correct batch-related cross-sample contamination. Clones were called with MiXCR by TCRdb after fastp trimmed the public reads at Q25, and only in-frame beta chains were retained. Rows merge per CDR3 protein into single entries with the most common DNA and genes. The V and J calls follow TCRdb's processing rather than the paper's. The sample has some 370,000 distinct CDR3 sequences on record, roughly 38% of them singletons. The top ten hold about an eighth of the sample.

The sequencing input was blood. This TCR was recovered from a girl between 5 and 17 years old with multiple sclerosis.

The nucleotides read TGTGCCAGCAGCCAAGATACGGGATCTTCCTACGAGCAGTACTTC. Its protein is CASSQDTGSSYEQYF. The rearrangement combines TRBV3-1 with TRBJ2-7, with TRBD2 perhaps the D gene, on 5 matching bases. The CDR3 spans 15 residues, from the cysteine through the phenylalanine. Left in the record is the CDR3 DNA by itself, 45 bases read in frame from the first base. At the junction V is shortened by 0 bases and J by 1 base, with 10 bases in between. In the germline V gene (reference sequence), CDR1 corresponds to LGHDT and CDR2 to YNNKEL.